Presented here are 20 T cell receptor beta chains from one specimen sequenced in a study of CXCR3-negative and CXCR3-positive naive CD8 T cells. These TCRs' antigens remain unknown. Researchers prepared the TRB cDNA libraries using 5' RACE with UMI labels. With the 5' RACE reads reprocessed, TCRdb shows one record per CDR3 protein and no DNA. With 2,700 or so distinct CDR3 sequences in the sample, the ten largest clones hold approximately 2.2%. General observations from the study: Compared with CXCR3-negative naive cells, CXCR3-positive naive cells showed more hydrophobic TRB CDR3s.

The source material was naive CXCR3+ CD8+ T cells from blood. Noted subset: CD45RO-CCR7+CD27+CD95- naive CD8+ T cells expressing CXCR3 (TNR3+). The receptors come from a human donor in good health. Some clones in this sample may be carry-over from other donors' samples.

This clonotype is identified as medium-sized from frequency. This chain's CDR3 is CSVDSEGGGLDEQYF. This chain connects TRBV29-1 to TRBJ2-7. From germline, CDR1 is SQVTM and CDR2 ANQGSEA. This CDR3 contains 15 residues.

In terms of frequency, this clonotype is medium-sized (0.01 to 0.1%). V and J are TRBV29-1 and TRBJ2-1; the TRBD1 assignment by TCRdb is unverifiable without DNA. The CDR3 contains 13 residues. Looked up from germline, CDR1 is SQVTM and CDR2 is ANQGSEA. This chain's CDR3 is CSVFPGTYNEQFF.

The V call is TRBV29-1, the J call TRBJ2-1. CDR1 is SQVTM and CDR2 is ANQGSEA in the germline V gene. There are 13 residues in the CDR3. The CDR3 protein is CSADSTLYNEQFF.

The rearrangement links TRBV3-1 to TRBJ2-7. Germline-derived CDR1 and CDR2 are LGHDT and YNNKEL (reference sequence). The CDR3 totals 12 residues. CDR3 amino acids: CASSQEVYEQYF.

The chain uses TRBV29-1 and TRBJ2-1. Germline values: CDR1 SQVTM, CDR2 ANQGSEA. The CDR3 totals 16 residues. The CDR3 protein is CSVEDGGYDLTNEQFF.

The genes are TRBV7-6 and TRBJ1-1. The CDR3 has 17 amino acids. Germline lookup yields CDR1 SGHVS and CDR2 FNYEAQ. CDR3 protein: CASSLSAGGDGNTEAFF.

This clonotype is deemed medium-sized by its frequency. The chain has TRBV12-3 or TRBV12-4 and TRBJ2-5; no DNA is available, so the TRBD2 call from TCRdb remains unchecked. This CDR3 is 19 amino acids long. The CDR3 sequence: CASSSDGGTSGRRGETQYF.

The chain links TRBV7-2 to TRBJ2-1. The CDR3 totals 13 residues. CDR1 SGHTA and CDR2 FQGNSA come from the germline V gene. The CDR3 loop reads CASSFQSYHEQFF.

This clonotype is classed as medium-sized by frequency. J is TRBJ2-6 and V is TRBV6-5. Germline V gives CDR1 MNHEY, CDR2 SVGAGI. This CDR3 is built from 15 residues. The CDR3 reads CASSYGGSGANVLTF.

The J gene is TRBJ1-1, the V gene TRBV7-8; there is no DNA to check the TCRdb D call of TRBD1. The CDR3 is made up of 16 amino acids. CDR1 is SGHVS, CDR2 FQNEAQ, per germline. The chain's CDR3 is CASSFTGGWRDTEAFF.

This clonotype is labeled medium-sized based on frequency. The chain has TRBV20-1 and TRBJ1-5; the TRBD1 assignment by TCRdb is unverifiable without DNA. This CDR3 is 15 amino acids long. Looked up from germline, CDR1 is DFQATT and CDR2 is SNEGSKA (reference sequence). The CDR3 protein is CSASLRTGVNQPQHF.

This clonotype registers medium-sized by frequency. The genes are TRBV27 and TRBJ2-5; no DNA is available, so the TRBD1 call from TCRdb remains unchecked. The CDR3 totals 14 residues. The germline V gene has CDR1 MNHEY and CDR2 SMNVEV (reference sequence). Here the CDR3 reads CASSPKQGMETQYF.

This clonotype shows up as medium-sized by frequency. The CDR3 here is CASSRTGLASISLAKNIQYF. The chain is built from TRBV3-1 and TRBJ2-4; the TCRdb D gene call, TRBD2, has no DNA to confirm it. The germline V gene encodes CDR1 LGHDT and CDR2 YNNKEL (reference sequence). This CDR3 has 20 residues.

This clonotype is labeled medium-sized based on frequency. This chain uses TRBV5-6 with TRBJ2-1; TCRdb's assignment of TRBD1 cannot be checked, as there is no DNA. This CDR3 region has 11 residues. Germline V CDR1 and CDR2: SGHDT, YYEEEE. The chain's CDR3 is CASSSTGKEFF.

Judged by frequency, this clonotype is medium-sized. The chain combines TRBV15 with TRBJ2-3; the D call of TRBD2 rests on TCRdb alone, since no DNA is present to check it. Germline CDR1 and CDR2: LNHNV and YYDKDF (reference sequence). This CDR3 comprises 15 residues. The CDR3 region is CATSRGAGGSDTQYF.

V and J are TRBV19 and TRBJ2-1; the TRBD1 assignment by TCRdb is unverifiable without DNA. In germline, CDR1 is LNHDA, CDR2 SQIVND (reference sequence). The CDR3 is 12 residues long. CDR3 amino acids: CASNPGGNEQFF.

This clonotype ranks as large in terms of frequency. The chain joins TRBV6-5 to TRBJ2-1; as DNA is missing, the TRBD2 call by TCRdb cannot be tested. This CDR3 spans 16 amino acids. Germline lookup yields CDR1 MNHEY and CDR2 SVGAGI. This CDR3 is CASSPFTSGRVNEQFF.

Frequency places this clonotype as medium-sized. The CDR3 spells CASSLRAGGPFANTGELFF. The rearrangement joins TRBV11-2 to TRBJ2-2; the TCRdb D gene call, TRBD2, has no DNA to confirm it. The CDR3 has 19 amino acids. Germline CDR1 is SGHAT and CDR2 is FQNNGV. The full variable domain, with the rest looked up from reference TRBV11-2 and TRBJ2-2, is EAGVAQSPRYKIIEKRQSVAFWCNPISGHATLYWYQQILGQGPKLLIQFQNNGVVDDSQLPKDRFSAERLKGVDSTLKIQPAKLEDSAVYLCASSLRAGGPFANTGELFFGEGSRLTVL.

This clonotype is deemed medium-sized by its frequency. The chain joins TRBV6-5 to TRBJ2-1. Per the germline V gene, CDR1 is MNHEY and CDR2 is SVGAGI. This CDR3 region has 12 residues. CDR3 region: CASGGLNNEQFF.

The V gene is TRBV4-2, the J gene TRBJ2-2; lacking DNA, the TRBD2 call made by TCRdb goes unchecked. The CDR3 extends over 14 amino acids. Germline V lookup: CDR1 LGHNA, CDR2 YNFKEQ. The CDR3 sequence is CASSYQREAGELFF.